This T cell receptor (beta chain) originates from a study of blood T cells in healthy people across ages. This clonotype turned up a few times. Its antigen is as yet unknown. A second PCR, run for roughly 7 to 12 cycles, used a sample-barcoded 5' primer plus a J-beta primer mix. From the 5' RACE reads, TCRdb called clonotypes with MiXCR, one entry per CDR3 protein. The top ten hold approximately 2.1% of the sample, which has 1.5 million to 2 million distinct CDR3 sequences, about 50% seen once. General study results and limits: Across the age range, TCR beta diversity per million T cells fell in a roughly linear way.

V lost 1 base and J lost 3, with 11 bases in between. The CDR3 has 14 amino acids. Germline CDR1 reads SGHRS; CDR2 reads YFSETQ. Material for sequencing was blood. The receptor was derived from a middle-aged woman in good health. The chain carries TRBV5-1 and TRBJ2-7; no clear D. The CDR3 bases are TGCGCCAGCAGCTTGAAAGGGCCCCTCTACGAGCAGTACTTC. Residues: CASSLKGPLYEQYF.